This TCR beta chain was found in a study of blood T cell repertoires in COVID-19. Across the whole study: COVID-19 samples from acute and convalescent phases originated in the United States, Italy and Spain. PBMCs, B-cell-depleted T cells, or T cells provided the cDNA or gDNA that made up the material.

In the authors' workflow: For nucleated cells, counts were estimated from reference gene primer amplification. Profiling relied on immunoSEQ multiplex PCR, and the TCRdb table lists in-frame clones only, not all of them. The V and J calls and the clone size are those of that table, but D and trimming were determined from the DNA. This table has about 150,000 clones, 60% to 80% appearing once. With 7 bases removed from V and 2 bases from J, the gap between germline ends came to 26 bases. Germline V gives CDR1 SGHTA, CDR2 FQGNSA. The CDR3 is 18 residues long. The sample consisted of peripheral blood. The receptor comes from a man between 45 and 60 years old with active or convalescent COVID-19. The V gene is TRBV7-2, the J gene TRBJ1-1, with a possible D match to TRBD1 (5 bases). CDR3 DNA sequence: TGTGCCAGCATCCTCCTTGTGGGGGAGGTTATCGGTAACACTGAAGCTTTCTTT. It codes for CASILLVGEVIGNTEAFF. Complete variable domain (other parts from reference TRBV7-2 and TRBJ1-1): GAGVSQSPSNKVTEKGKDVELRCDPISGHTALYWYRQSLGQGLEFLIYFQGNSAPDKSGLPSDRFSAERTGGSVSTLTIQRTQQEDSAVYLCASILLVGEVIGNTEAFFGQGTRLTVV.